A single sample is the source of the 3 T cell receptor beta chains below, sequenced in a study of blood T cell repertoires in COVID-19. Produced via immunoSEQ multiplex PCR; TCRdb's table is partial and in-frame only. The repertoire consists of just under 150,000 clones, with around 86% occurring once and the leading ten covering about two fifths. Sequenced material: peripheral blood. The receptors come from a man aged 45-60 years who had recovered from COVID-19.

The chain has TRBV7-8 and TRBJ2-3; 9 nucleotides align to TRBD1. The V gene end was trimmed by 5 bases and the J gene end by 3 bases; junction bases not matched to a gene: 9. The CDR3 runs 16 residues. Germline assignment: CDR1 SGHVS and CDR2 FQNEAQ. The CDR3 sequence is CASSPGDRVGTDTQYF. As DNA, the CDR3 is TGTGCCAGCAGCCCAGGGGACAGGGTAGGAACAGATACGCAGTATTTT.

The V call is TRBV7-9, the J call TRBJ1-6, with 7 bases aligning to TRBD1. This CDR3 comprises 14 residues. Germline V gene sequence: CDR1 SEHNR, CDR2 FQNEAQ (reference sequence). V was pared by 7 bases and J by 2 bases, with 2 bases of the junction left unmatched. The CDR3 spells CASIGGPYNSPLHF. Written as DNA, the CDR3 is TGTGCCAGCATAGGGGGCCCCTATAATTCACCCCTCCACTTT.

Here the CDR3 reads CASSYPSTGEKAFF. CDR3 DNA sequence: TGTGCCAGCAGTTACCCGTCGACAGGGGAGAAAGCTTTCTTT. V is TRBV6-2 or TRBV6-3 and J is TRBJ1-1; 8 bases match TRBD1. The V and J ends lost 2 bases and 9 bases, in that order; junction bases with no gene match: 8. Germline V gene lookup returns CDR1 MNHEY and CDR2 SVGEGT. The CDR3 extends over 14 amino acids.